This T cell receptor (beta chain) was identified during a study of T cell clonotyping in hematopoietic cell transplantation. Time point: recipient sample about 28 days before transplant, after cytoreduction. This CDR3 is built from 15 residues. V lost 1 base and J lost 2, with 12 bases in between. Germline CDR1 and CDR2: LGHNA and YSLEER. Sequencing was performed with immunoSEQ multiplex PCR; in TCRdb, only in-frame clones are kept and a portion is missing. Of tens of thousands of clones in the sample, roughly 94% were seen once. The gene calls are TRBV4-3 and TRBJ2-7; D is undetermined. The sequence was obtained from a man between 40 and 49 years old with chronic myeloid leukemia. Some clones in this sample may be carry-over from other donors' samples. The source material was peripheral blood mononuclear cells, sampled before stem cell transplant. The DNA of the CDR3 is TGCGCCAGCAGCCAAGGACGGGTCGGAACCTACGAGCAGTACTTC. Translated: CASSQGRVGTYEQYF.